This T cell receptor beta chain was captured by sequencing in a study of shared clonotypes between healthy human individuals. The assay was immunoSEQ multiplex PCR, and TCRdb's table has in-frame clones only and misses some. The table records around 2,000,000 clones, just under 95% of them present only once. Trimming cost V 5 bases and J 3 bases; bases outside gene matches: 8. The germline V gene encodes CDR1 WNHNN and CDR2 SYGVQD (reference sequence). The CDR3 is 16 amino acids. Only CD45RO-negative cells positively selected for CCR7 counted as naive CD8 cells, so terminally differentiated effector memory CD45RA+ cells were excluded.

The receptor was isolated from a man aged 18 to 29 in good health. Sequenced: naive CD8+ T cells sorted from blood. V gene TRBV10-1 combines with J gene TRBJ2-1; 9 bases are shared with TRBD1. This CDR3 is CASSSDRDRVYNEQFF. DNA of the CDR3: TGCGCCAGCAGTAGCGACCGGGACAGGGTCTACAATGAGCAGTTCTTC.